The clone carrying this T cell receptor beta chain came up a few times. TCRdb passed the RT-PCR reads through MiXCR, listing each CDR3 protein once. The sample carries some 150,000 distinct CDR3 sequences, less than 15% recorded once. This sample was taken from a study of response to subunit inactivated influenza vaccine. CDR1 and CDR2 from the germline V gene are SGHAT and FQNNGV. The CDR3 extends over 14 amino acids. The V and J ends lost 1 base and 8 bases respectively, with 12 bases between them. These data also featured in a second study, about T cells expressing NK-cell markers. This second report adds: Scientists made TCR beta cDNA using 5'RACE template switching with UMIs. HCMV specificity of the expanded NKG2C+ T cell clones was not established.

The sequenced sample was CD8+ T cells sorted from PBMCs, obtained 11 to 12 days after vaccination. The source is a man aged 50-60 years who received an inactivated influenza vaccine. The chain has TRBV11-2 and TRBJ2-4; no clear D gene. The DNA for the CDR3 is TGTGCCAGCAGCTTAGGGGTTTCGTCTGACATTCAGTACTTC. Its translation: CASSLGVSSDIQYF.